The clone carrying this T cell receptor beta chain was counted ten times or more. This sample stems from a study of kidney transplant recipient with SARS-CoV-2 infection. TCRdb redid the calling of the reads with MiXCR, one entry per CDR3 protein. The sample carries 200,000 to 300,000 distinct CDR3 sequences, 25% to 35% recorded once. The CDR3 extends over 13 amino acids. Germline V gene lookup returns CDR1 SGHAT and CDR2 FQNNGV. V was pared by 2 bases and J by 5 bases, with 8 bases between. The sequence came from a young adult male patient who had COVID-19 and was a kidney transplant recipient. Among the T cells, some may be from the graft donor. V is TRBV11-2 and J is TRBJ2-3, with D maybe TRBD1 (5 bases). Sequenced material: a blood sample, taken at baseline and around day 110 from a kidney transplant recipient. The CDR3 DNA is TGTGCCAGCAGCTTATCCAGGGAAGATACGCAGTATTTT. Translated: CASSLSREDTQYF.